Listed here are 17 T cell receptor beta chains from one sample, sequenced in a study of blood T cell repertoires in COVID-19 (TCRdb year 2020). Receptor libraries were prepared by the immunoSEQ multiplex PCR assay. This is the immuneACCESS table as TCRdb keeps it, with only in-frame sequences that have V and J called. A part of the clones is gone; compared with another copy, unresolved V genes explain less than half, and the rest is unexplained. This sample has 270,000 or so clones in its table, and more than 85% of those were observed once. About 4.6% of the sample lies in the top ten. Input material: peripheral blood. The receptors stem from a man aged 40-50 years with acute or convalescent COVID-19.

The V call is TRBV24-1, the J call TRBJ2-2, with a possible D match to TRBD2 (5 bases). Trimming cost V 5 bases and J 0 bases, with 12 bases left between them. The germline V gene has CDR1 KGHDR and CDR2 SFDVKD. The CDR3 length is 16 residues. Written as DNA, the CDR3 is TGTGCCACCAGTGGACCACTAGGCCCGAACACCGGGGAGCTGTTTTTT. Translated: CATSGPLGPNTGELFF.

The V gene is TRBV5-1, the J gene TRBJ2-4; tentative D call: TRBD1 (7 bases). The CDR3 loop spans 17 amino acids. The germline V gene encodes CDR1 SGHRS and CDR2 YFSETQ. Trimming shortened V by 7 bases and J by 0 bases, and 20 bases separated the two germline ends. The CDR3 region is CASRPRGAGGAKNIQYF. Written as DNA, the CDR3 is TGCGCCAGCCGCCCTAGGGGGGCAGGGGGAGCCAAAAACATTCAGTACTTC.

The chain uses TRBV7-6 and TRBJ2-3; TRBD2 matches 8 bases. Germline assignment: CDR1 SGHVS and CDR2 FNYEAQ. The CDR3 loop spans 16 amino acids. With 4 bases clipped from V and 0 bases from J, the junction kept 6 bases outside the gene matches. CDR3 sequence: CASSYRLAPSTDTQYF. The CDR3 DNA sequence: TGTGCCAGCAGCTACAGACTAGCGCCGAGCACAGATACGCAGTATTTT.

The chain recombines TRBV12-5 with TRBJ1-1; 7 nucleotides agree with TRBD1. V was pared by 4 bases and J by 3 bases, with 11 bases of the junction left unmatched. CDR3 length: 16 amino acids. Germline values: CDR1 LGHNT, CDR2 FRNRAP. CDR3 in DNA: TGTGCTAGTGGTTCACCCCGTGCAGGGGGATACACTGAAGCTTTCTTT. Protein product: CASGSPRAGGYTEAFF.

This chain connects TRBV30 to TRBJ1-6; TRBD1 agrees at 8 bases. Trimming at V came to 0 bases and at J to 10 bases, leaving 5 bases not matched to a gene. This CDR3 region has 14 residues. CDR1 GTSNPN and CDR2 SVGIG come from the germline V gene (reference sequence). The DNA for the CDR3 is TGTGCCTGGAGTGTACGACAGGGGACGTCACCCCTCCACTTT. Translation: CAWSVRQGTSPLHF.

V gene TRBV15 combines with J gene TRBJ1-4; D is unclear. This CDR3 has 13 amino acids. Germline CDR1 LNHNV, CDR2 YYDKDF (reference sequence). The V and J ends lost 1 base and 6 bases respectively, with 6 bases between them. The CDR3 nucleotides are TGTGCCACCAGCAGAGGAGGATATGAAAAACTGTTTTTT. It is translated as CATSRGGYEKLFF. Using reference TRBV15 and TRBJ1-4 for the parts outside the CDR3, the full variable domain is DAMVIQNPRYQVTQFGKPVTLSCSQTLNHNVMYWYQQKSSQAPKLLFHYYDKDFNNEADTPDNFQSRRPNTSFCFLDIRSPGLGDTAMYLCATSRGGYEKLFFGSGTQLSVL.

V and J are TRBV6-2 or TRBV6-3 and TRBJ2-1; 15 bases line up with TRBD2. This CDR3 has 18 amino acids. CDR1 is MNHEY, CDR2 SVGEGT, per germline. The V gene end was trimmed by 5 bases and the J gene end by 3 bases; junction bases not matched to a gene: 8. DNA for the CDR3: TGTGCCAGCAGTGGCCGGACTAGCGGGGGGGCTTTCTACAATGAGCAGTTCTTC. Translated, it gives CASSGRTSGGAFYNEQFF.

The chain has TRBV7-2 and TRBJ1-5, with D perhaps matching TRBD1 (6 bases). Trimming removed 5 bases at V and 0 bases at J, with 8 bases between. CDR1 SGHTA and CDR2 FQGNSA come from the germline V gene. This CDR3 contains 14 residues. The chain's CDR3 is CASSTGNSNQPQHF. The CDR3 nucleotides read TGTGCCAGCAGCACAGGGAATAGCAATCAGCCCCAGCATTTT.

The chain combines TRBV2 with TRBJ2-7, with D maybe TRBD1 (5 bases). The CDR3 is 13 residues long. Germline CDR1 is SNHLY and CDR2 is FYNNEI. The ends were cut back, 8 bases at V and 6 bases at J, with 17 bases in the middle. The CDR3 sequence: CASGAIATREQYF. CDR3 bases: TGTGCCAGCGGGGCAATCGCCACCCGCGAGCAGTACTTC.

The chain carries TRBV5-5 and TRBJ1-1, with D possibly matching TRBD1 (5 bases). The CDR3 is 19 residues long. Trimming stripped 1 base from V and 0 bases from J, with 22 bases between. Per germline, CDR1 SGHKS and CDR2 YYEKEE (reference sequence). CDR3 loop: CASSLKDGRRGTMNTEAFF. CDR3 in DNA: TGTGCCAGCAGCTTGAAGGACGGTCGTCGGGGGACCATGAACACTGAAGCTTTCTTT.

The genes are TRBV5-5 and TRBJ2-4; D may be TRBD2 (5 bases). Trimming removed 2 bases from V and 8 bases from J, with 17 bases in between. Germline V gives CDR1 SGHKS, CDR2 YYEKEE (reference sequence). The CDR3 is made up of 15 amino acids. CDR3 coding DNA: TGTGCCAGCAGCTTCAGTGGTCGACTGGAGGACATTCAGTACTTC. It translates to CASSFSGRLEDIQYF.

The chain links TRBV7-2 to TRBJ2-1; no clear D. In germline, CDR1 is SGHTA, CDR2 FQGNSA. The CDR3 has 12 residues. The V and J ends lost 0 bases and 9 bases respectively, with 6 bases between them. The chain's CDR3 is CASSLAISEQFF. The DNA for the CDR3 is TGTGCCAGCAGCTTAGCGATTAGTGAGCAGTTCTTC.

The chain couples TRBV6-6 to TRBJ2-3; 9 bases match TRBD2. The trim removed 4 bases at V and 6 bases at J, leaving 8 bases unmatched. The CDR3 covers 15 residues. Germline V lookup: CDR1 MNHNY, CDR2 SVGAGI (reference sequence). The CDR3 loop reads CASSSRAGGPDTQYF. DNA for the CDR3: TGTGCCAGCAGTTCACGGGCGGGGGGGCCTGATACGCAGTATTTT.

The CDR3 bases are TGCGCCAGCAGCTTCTGGACAGGACAAGAGACCCAGTACTTC. It specifies CASSFWTGQETQYF. This chain links TRBV5-1 with TRBJ2-5, with 7 bases lining up with TRBD1. The CDR3 loop spans 14 amino acids. Germline CDR1 is SGHRS and CDR2 is YFSETQ. The V segment lost 2 bases and the J segment 2 bases; nucleotides outside the gene matches: 3.

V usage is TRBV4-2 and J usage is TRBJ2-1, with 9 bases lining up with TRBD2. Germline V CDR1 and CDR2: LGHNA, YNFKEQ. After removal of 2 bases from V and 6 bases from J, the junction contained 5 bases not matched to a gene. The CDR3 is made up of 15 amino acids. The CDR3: CASSQSVSGGNEQFF. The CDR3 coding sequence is TGTGCCAGCAGCCAATCGGTTAGCGGGGGCAATGAGCAGTTCTTC.

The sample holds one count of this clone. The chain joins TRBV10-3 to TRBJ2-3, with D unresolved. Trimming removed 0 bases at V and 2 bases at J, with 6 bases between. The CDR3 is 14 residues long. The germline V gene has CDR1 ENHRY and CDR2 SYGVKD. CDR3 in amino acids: CAISESQATDTQYF. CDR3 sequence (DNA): TGTGCCATCAGTGAGTCTCAGGCCACAGATACGCAGTATTTT.

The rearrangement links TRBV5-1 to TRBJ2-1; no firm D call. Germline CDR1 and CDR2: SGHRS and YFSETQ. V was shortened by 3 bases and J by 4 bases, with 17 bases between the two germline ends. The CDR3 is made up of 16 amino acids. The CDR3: CASSSTLPNSYNEQFF. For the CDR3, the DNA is TGCGCCAGCAGCTCTACCTTACCCAACAGTTACAATGAGCAGTTCTTC.